The 8 T cell receptor beta chains presented below share a single source sample, sequenced in a study of blood T cell repertoires in COVID-19 (dated by TCRdb to the early 2020s). Libraries came from the immunoSEQ multiplex PCR assay. What TCRdb holds here is the immuneACCESS table cut down to in-frame rearrangements. Part of the clones is not present; checked against another copy, under half of the missing clones reflect an unresolved V gene, and the others are unexplained. This sample is represented by over 250,000 clones; 65% to 90% of them were singletons. 5.1% of the sample rests with the top ten. The sample consisted of peripheral blood. All receptors derive from a man aged 50-60 years with active or convalescent COVID-19.

V and J are TRBV10-2 and TRBJ2-4; weak D call: TRBD2 (6 bases). The CDR3 has 17 residues. Germline V gene lookup returns CDR1 WSHSY and CDR2 SAAADI. Trimming stripped 0 bases from V and 2 bases from J, with 14 bases between. This CDR3 reads CASSESGGRRSKNIQYF. Written as DNA, the CDR3 is TGCGCCAGCAGTGAGTCCGGAGGGAGAAGGTCCAAAAACATTCAGTACTTC.

This rearrangement joins TRBV12-5 to TRBJ2-5, with D perhaps TRBD2 (5 bases). CDR3 length equals 14 residues. In germline, CDR1 is LGHNT, CDR2 FRNRAP. Trimming cost V 2 bases and J 1 base, with 8 bases left between them. The CDR3 bases are TGTGCTAGTGGTTTGTATGCGGGCCAAGAGACCCAGTACTTC. Translating it yields CASGLYAGQETQYF. Complete variable domain (other parts from reference TRBV12-5 and TRBJ2-5): DARVTQTPRHKVTEMGQEVTMRCQPILGHNTVFWYRQTMMQGLELLAYFRNRAPLDDSGMPKDRFSAEMPDATLATLKIQPSEPRDSAVYFCASGLYAGQETQYFGPGTRLLVL.

The CDR3 coding sequence is TGTGCCAGCAGCCGAAGTTGGGCGGAGGCTAGCACAGATACGCAGTATTTT. Its protein product is CASSRSWAEASTDTQYF. The chain combines TRBV5-8 with TRBJ2-3, with D possibly matching TRBD2 (5 bases). CDR1 and CDR2 from the germline V gene are SGHTS and YDEGEE. Trimming stripped 4 bases from V and 0 bases from J, with 18 bases between. This CDR3 contains 17 residues.

This chain uses TRBV5-1 with TRBJ1-1; D unresolved. The CDR3 has 15 amino acids. Germline lookup yields CDR1 SGHRS and CDR2 YFSETQ. The ends were cut back, 6 bases at V and 0 bases at J, with 15 bases in the middle. The CDR3 sequence: CASTSGEGMNTEAFF. CDR3 nucleotide sequence: TGCGCCAGCACCTCCGGGGAGGGCATGAACACTGAAGCTTTCTTT.

This clone showed up just a few times. V is TRBV5-1 and J is TRBJ1-2; D is undetermined. The CDR3 length is 16 residues. Germline CDR1 SGHRS, CDR2 YFSETQ. V lost 5 bases and J 2 bases, leaving 19 bases between the germline ends. The CDR3: CASRLIQEELNYGYTF. CDR3 sequence (DNA): TGCGCCAGCAGACTCATACAAGAGGAATTAAACTATGGCTACACCTTC.

The rearrangement joins TRBV19 to TRBJ1-2, with 10 bases matching TRBD1. V shed 3 bases and J 8 bases; nucleotides not matched to a gene: 12. The CDR3 consists of 16 residues. Germline CDR1 reads LNHDA; CDR2 reads SQIVND (reference sequence). The CDR3 protein is CASSITGGQGFSGYTF. Written as DNA, the CDR3 is TGTGCCAGTAGTATTACCGGGGGACAGGGGTTTAGCGGCTACACCTTC.

This clone came up many times. CDR3 DNA sequence: TGTGCCAGCAGCCACTCCGTACAAGAGACCCAGTACTTC. This translates into CASSHSVQETQYF. The chain uses TRBV7-9 and TRBJ2-5; D is undetermined. Germline lookup yields CDR1 SEHNR and CDR2 FQNEAQ (reference sequence). CDR3 length equals 13 residues. V gave up 5 bases and J gave up 2 bases, with 9 bases separating them.

The chain is built from TRBV29-1 and TRBJ1-2, with TRBD1 as a possible D gene (6 bases). With 7 bases removed from V and 8 bases from J, the gap between germline ends came to 17 bases. CDR1 is SQVTM, CDR2 ANQGSEA, per germline. The CDR3 totals 12 residues. For the CDR3, the DNA is TGCAGCGCCGCGGACAGTGGAGAAGGCTACACCTTC. This translates into CSAADSGEGYTF.